These 25 T cell receptor beta chains originate from one sample sequenced in a study of T cell clonotyping in hematopoietic cell transplantation. Some clones are missing from TCRdb's copy, which holds only in-frame ones; the method was immunoSEQ multiplex PCR. The sample lists about 4,600 clones; about three quarters were seen once. The starting material was peripheral blood mononuclear cells, obtained 100 days after allogeneic stem cell transplant. These receptors were taken from a female patient aged 50-65 years who had an allogeneic stem cell transplant from an unrelated donor, so the T cells may come from the graft donor. Some clones in this sample may be carry-over from other donors' samples.

The chain couples TRBV7-8 to TRBJ2-7; maybe TRBD1 (6 bases). The germline gives CDR1 SGHVS, CDR2 FQNEAQ. CDR3 size: 14 residues. V was clipped by 3 bases and J by 4 bases, with 13 bases between them. The DNA of the CDR3 is TGTGCCAGCAGCTTGCAGGGGCCCTCGTACGAGCAGTACTTC. Protein product: CASSLQGPSYEQYF.

The chain combines TRBV25-1 with TRBJ1-5, with TRBD1 matching over 7 bases. Germline lookup yields CDR1 MGHDK and CDR2 SYGVNS. The junction had 8 bases not matched to a gene; V was cut back by 2 bases and J by 13 bases. CDR3 length equals 13 residues. Here the CDR3 reads CASSEGLTGWQHF. DNA for the CDR3: TGTGCCAGCAGTGAAGGCCTGACAGGGTGGCAGCATTTT.

This clone appeared a few times. The chain carries TRBV29-1 and TRBJ1-2; D perhaps matches TRBD1 (6 bases). Looked up from germline, CDR1 is SQVTM and CDR2 is ANQGSEA. V was cut by 3 bases and J by 1 base, with 15 bases left in between. This CDR3 is built from 15 residues. The CDR3 DNA is TGCAGCGTTGATGTTGCGGACAGAGTTAACTATGGCTACACCTTC. The encoded protein is CSVDVADRVNYGYTF. The whole variable domain, remainder taken from reference TRBV29-1 and TRBJ1-2, is SAVISQKPSRDICQRGTSLTIQCQVDSQVTMMFWYRQQPGQSLTLIATANQGSEATYESGFVIDKFPISRPNLTFSTLTVSNMSPEDSSIYLCSVDVADRVNYGYTFGSGTRLTVV.

The chain joins TRBV4-3 to TRBJ2-3; TRBD1 is a possible D gene (6 bases). This CDR3 has 15 residues. In germline, CDR1 is LGHNA, CDR2 YSLEER. Trimming removed 1 base from V and 0 bases from J, with 8 bases in between. The CDR3 DNA sequence: TGCGCCAGCAGCCAAGCTGACAGGAGCACAGATACGCAGTATTTT. Its protein is CASSQADRSTDTQYF.

The chain employs TRBV2 and TRBJ2-7, with D maybe TRBD1 (5 bases). V was cut by 8 bases and J by 2 bases, with 10 bases left in between. This CDR3 region has 12 residues. Germline loops: CDR1 SNHLY, CDR2 FYNNEI. Here the CDR3 reads CASAQGTYEQYF. CDR3 bases: TGTGCCAGCGCCCAGGGAACCTACGAGCAGTACTTC.

This chain uses TRBV28 with TRBJ2-7; D could derive from TRBD1 or TRBD2 (5 bases each). This CDR3 has 15 amino acids. Looked up from germline, CDR1 is MDHEN and CDR2 is SYDVKM. V gave up 7 bases and J gave up 4 bases, with 20 bases separating them. The CDR3 loop reads CASTSTGRGVYEQYF. In nucleotides, the CDR3 is TGTGCCAGCACCTCCACGGGACGAGGGGTTTACGAGCAGTACTTC.

The chain couples TRBV4-1 to TRBJ1-4, with 7 bases lining up with TRBD1. The CDR3 runs to 14 residues. Trimming removed 0 bases from V and 7 bases from J; junction bases left unmatched: 2. From germline, CDR1 is MGHRA and CDR2 YSYEKL. The DNA of the CDR3 is TGCGCCAGCAGCCAAGAACAGGGGAGTGAAAAACTGTTTTTT. It yields the protein CASSQEQGSEKLFF.

This chain links TRBV19 with TRBJ1-2, with 8 positions matching TRBD1. CDR3 length: 14 amino acids. CDR1 and CDR2 from the germline V gene are LNHDA and SQIVND (reference sequence). With 6 bases clipped from V and 4 bases from J, the junction kept 7 bases outside the gene matches. CDR3 DNA: TGTGCCAGTAGGGGGGGGACAGGCCTCTATGGCTACACCTTC. Its translation: CASRGGTGLYGYTF.

This clone has only a few counts. The V gene is TRBV19, the J gene TRBJ1-5; no definite D call. This CDR3 region has 12 residues. Trimming pared 5 bases from V and 0 bases from J, leaving 2 bases between. Looked up from germline, CDR1 is LNHDA and CDR2 is SQIVND (reference sequence). CDR3 residues: CASSFSNQPQHF. The CDR3 DNA is TGTGCCAGTAGTTTTAGCAATCAGCCCCAGCATTTT.

V usage is TRBV28 and J usage is TRBJ1-1, with D possibly matching TRBD1 (5 bases). The ends were cut back, 11 bases at V and 1 base at J, with 11 bases in the middle. CDR3 length: 12 residues. CDR1 is MDHEN and CDR2 is SYDVKM in the germline V gene. CDR3 region: CAGGTANTEAFF. The DNA for the CDR3 is TGTGCCGGGGGGACGGCGAACACTGAAGCTTTCTTT.

This clone came up once. The V gene is TRBV11-3, the J gene TRBJ2-7; D is unresolved. Germline loops: CDR1 SGHNT, CDR2 YENEEA. CDR3 length equals 13 residues. V lost 1 base to trimming and J lost 3 bases, with 7 bases between them. The CDR3 spells CASSLGRLYEQYF. In DNA form, the CDR3 reads TGTGCCAGCAGCTTAGGACGACTCTACGAGCAGTACTTC.

The rearrangement joins TRBV5-1 to TRBJ2-7; TRBD2 matches 9 bases. Germline trimming cut 3 bases from V and 6 bases from J; bases unmatched to any gene: 10. Germline CDR1 is SGHRS and CDR2 is YFSETQ. This CDR3 comprises 15 residues. The CDR3 region has the DNA TGCGCCAGCAGCTGGACTCGCGGGGGGGCGGGCGAGCAGTACTTC. Its translation is CASSWTRGGAGEQYF. Variable domain in full (rest from reference TRBV5-1 and TRBJ2-7): KAGVTQTPRYLIKTRGQQVTLSCSPISGHRSVSWYQQTPGQGLQFLFEYFSETQRNKGNFPGRFSGRQFSNSRSEMNVSTLELGDSALYLCASSWTRGGAGEQYFGPGTRLTVT.

The sample holds a few counts of this clone. V and J are TRBV5-1 and TRBJ2-5; a weak D match, TRBD1 (6 bases). The CDR3 loop spans 18 amino acids. V lost 9 bases and J 7 bases, leaving 34 bases between the germline ends. CDR1 and CDR2 (germline): SGHRS, YFSETQ. This chain's CDR3 is CAIYMGQGYTTRKGTQYF. DNA for the CDR3: TGCGCCATTTACATGGGGCAGGGGTATACAACCCGGAAGGGGACCCAGTACTTC.

This chain connects TRBV7-6 to TRBJ2-7; 10 bases agree with TRBD1. The trim removed 4 bases at V and 3 bases at J, leaving 6 bases unmatched. CDR3 size: 15 residues. The germline V gene encodes CDR1 SGHVS and CDR2 FNYEAQ. CDR3 DNA: TGTGCCAGCAGCTATATGGACAGGGGGGACTACGAGCAGTACTTC. Translating gives CASSYMDRGDYEQYF. Based on the CDR3 plus reference TRBV7-6 and TRBJ2-7, the full variable domain is GAGVSQSPRYKVTKRGQDVALRCDPISGHVSLYWYRQALGQGPEFLTYFNYEAQQDKSGLPNDRFSAERPEGSISTLTIQRTEQRDSAMYRCASSYMDRGDYEQYFGPGTRLTVT.

The V and J genes are TRBV14 and TRBJ1-1; D is possibly TRBD1 (5 bases). The V gene's germline CDR1 is SGHDN and CDR2 FVKESK. This CDR3 spans 15 amino acids. Between the trimmed V and J ends, which lost 3 bases and 0 bases, there was a span of 11 bases. In nucleotides, the CDR3 is TGTGCCAGCAGCCAGGCCGGGGCGCTGAACACTGAAGCTTTCTTT. This gives the protein CASSQAGALNTEAFF.

This sequence joins TRBV27 and TRBJ2-1, with 9 bases lining up with TRBD1. CDR3 length: 19 residues. V lost 5 bases to trimming and J lost 0 bases; unmatched junction nucleotides: 14. Germline V gene sequence: CDR1 MNHEY, CDR2 SMNVEV (reference sequence). The CDR3 sequence is CASSLTGGPPVGSYNEQFF. The CDR3 DNA reads as TGTGCCAGCAGTCTTACAGGGGGCCCGCCGGTGGGCTCCTACAATGAGCAGTTCTTC.

The V call is TRBV10-3, the J call TRBJ2-5; weak D call: TRBD1 (6 bases). Germline V gives CDR1 ENHRY, CDR2 SYGVKD. The CDR3 covers 13 residues. Trimming left V 6 bases short and J 0 bases short, with 8 bases between. The CDR3 here is CAISRGYQETQYF. CDR3 nucleotides: TGTGCCATCAGCAGGGGATACCAAGAGACCCAGTACTTC.

The CDR3 loop is CASTTRLAGAHYEQYF. The CDR3 DNA sequence: TGTGCCAGCACCACCCGACTAGCGGGGGCCCACTACGAGCAGTACTTC. The chain couples TRBV5-4 to TRBJ2-7; 12 bases map to TRBD2. J lost 3 bases, V lost 6 bases, and 10 bases had no gene match. The germline V gene encodes CDR1 SGHNT and CDR2 YYREEE (reference sequence). The CDR3 is 16 amino acids.

The chain links TRBV10-1 to TRBJ1-5; D ambiguous. CDR1 is WNHNN and CDR2 is SYGVQD in the germline V gene (reference sequence). The CDR3 totals 16 residues. V shed 0 bases and J shed 0 bases, with 9 bases lying between them. The CDR3 DNA reads as TGCGCCAGCAGTGAGTCCTCACGGTATAGCAATCAGCCCCAGCATTTT. Encoded protein: CASSESSRYSNQPQHF.

Details on this clone: Other DNA sequences in this specimen translate into the identical CDR3. The V gene is TRBV5-1, the J gene TRBJ2-3; 8 bases match TRBD2. J was trimmed by 3 bases and V by 3 bases; bases with no gene match: 6. The germline CDR1 and CDR2 sequences are SGHRS and YFSETQ. There are 15 residues in the CDR3. CDR3 in DNA: TGCGCCAGCAGCTGGGAAGCGGGGGATACAGATACGCAGTATTTT. It is translated as CASSWEAGDTDTQYF.

J is TRBJ2-5 and V is TRBV28; 16 bases agree with TRBD2. Germline CDR1 is MDHEN and CDR2 is SYDVKM. J gave up 4 bases and V 5 bases, and 4 bases lay outside the gene matches. This CDR3 is built from 16 residues. CDR3 sequence (DNA): TGTGCCAGCAGTAAGGGACTAGCGGGGGGGCCAGAGACCCAGTACTTC. Protein: CASSKGLAGGPETQYF.

This chain joins TRBV4-2 and TRBJ2-7; D gene uncertain. Germline V CDR1 and CDR2: LGHNA, YNFKEQ. Trimming cost V 1 base and J 0 bases, with 13 bases left between them. CDR3 length: 16 amino acids. CDR3 sequence (DNA): TGTGCCAGCAGCCAAGGTGGCTATTCAAGCTCCTACGAGCAGTACTTC. Protein: CASSQGGYSSSYEQYF.

CDR3 sequence reads: CASSPLATNEKLFF. The CDR3 nucleotides read TGTGCCAGCAGCCCCCTTGCAACTAATGAAAAACTGTTTTTT. The rearrangement links TRBV7-9 to TRBJ1-4; D call uncertain. Trimming removed 5 bases at V and 0 bases at J, with 7 bases between. CDR1 and CDR2 (germline): SEHNR, FQNEAQ (reference sequence). The CDR3 runs to 14 residues.

The J gene is TRBJ2-5, the V gene TRBV18, with D tentatively TRBD2 (5 bases). V was trimmed by 3 bases and J by 3 bases, leaving 5 bases between them. CDR3 length equals 12 residues. Germline loops: CDR1 KGHSH, CDR2 LQKENI. This CDR3 reads CASSPGEETQYF. As DNA, the CDR3 is TGTGCCAGCTCACCGGGAGAAGAGACCCAGTACTTC.

The chain couples TRBV11-2 to TRBJ2-1; D remains unclear. Trimming shortened V by 0 bases and J by 7 bases, and 13 bases separated the two germline ends. Germline V gives CDR1 SGHAT, CDR2 FQNNGV. This CDR3 is 15 amino acids long. CDR3 region: CASSLDRWEWNEQFF. The CDR3 nucleotides read TGTGCCAGCAGCTTAGATAGATGGGAATGGAATGAGCAGTTCTTC.